Shown below are 6 T cell receptor beta chains from a single sample sequenced in a study of shared clonotypes between healthy human individuals. Clones were read by immunoSEQ multiplex PCR, and TCRdb kept only the in-frame ones, dropping some. The data show more than 2,000,000 clones, with over 85% seen just once and under 0.45% held by the top ten. The sample was naive CD4+ T cells from PBMCs. Subset indicated: CD45RA+ positively selected. These receptors all stem from a man aged 18 to 30 in good health. Some clones in this sample may be carry-over from other donors' samples.

Of note for this clone: Other DNA sequences within the sample encode an identical CDR3. This chain links TRBV9 with TRBJ2-7; D not certain. Germline V lookup: CDR1 SGDLS, CDR2 YYNGEE. This CDR3 has 12 amino acids. V lost 0 bases to trimming and J lost 4 bases, with 5 bases between them. The CDR3 coding sequence is TGTGCCAGCAGCGTAGATGGGTACGAGCAGTACTTC. Translation: CASSVDGYEQYF.

This clone was seen only a few times. Different DNA sequences within this sample yield the same CDR3. CDR3 amino acids: CASSGQGMNTEAFF. CDR3 coding DNA: TGCGCCAGCAGCGGACAGGGGATGAACACTGAAGCTTTCTTT. The V call is TRBV5-1, the J call TRBJ1-1; TRBD1 agrees at 9 bases. The ends lost 4 bases at V and 0 bases at J; junction bases unmatched: 1. CDR1 and CDR2 (germline): SGHRS, YFSETQ. The CDR3 consists of 14 residues.

The chain recombines TRBV9 with TRBJ1-2, with 9 bases that match TRBD1. CDR1 is SGDLS and CDR2 is YYNGEE in the germline V gene. The V gene end was trimmed by 3 bases and the J gene end by 5 bases; junction bases not matched to a gene: 8. The CDR3 runs to 15 residues. CDR3 sequence reads: CASSAMDRGLYGYTF. The DNA for the CDR3 is TGTGCCAGCAGCGCAATGGACAGGGGTTTATATGGCTACACCTTC.

The V gene is TRBV4-3, the J gene TRBJ2-7, with unresolved D. V was clipped by 2 bases and J by 0 bases, with 8 bases between them. Germline V gene data show CDR1 as LGHNA and CDR2 as YSLEER. This CDR3 is built from 14 residues. The CDR3 loop reads CASSQSAYSYEQYF. The CDR3 nucleotides are TGCGCCAGCAGCCAATCGGCCTACTCCTACGAGCAGTACTTC.

This sequence joins TRBV4-3 and TRBJ2-1, with a tentative D call TRBD1 (5 bases). Per the germline V gene, CDR1 is LGHNA and CDR2 is YSLEER. Between the trimmed V and J ends, which lost 0 bases and 4 bases, there was a span of 7 bases. CDR3 size: 14 residues. Here the CDR3 reads CASSQERQYNEQFF. The CDR3 DNA sequence: TGCGCCAGCAGCCAAGAACGACAGTACAATGAGCAGTTCTTC.

The chain joins TRBV6-5 to TRBJ1-1; the D is unclear. Trimming removed 0 bases from V and 0 bases from J, with 8 bases in between. The CDR3 has 15 amino acids. Germline V gives CDR1 MNHEY, CDR2 SVGAGI. The CDR3 loop is CASSYSLRLNTEAFF. CDR3 DNA sequence: TGTGCCAGCAGTTACTCGCTTAGATTGAACACTGAAGCTTTCTTT.